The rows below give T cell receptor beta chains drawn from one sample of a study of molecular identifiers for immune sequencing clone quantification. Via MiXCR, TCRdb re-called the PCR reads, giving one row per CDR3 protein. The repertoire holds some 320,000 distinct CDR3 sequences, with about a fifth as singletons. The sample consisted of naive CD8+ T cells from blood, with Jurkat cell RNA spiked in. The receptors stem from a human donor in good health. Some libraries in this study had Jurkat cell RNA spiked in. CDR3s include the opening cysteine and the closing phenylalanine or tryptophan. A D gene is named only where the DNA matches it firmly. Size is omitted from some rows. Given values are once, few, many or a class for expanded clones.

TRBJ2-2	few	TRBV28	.	CASSFPYGVYTGELFF	TGTGCCAGCAGTTTCCCGTACGGTGTGTACACCGGGGAGCTGTTTTTT
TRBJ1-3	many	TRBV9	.	CASSPLRGNTIYF	TGTGCCAGCAGCCCCCTACGAGGAAACACCATATATTTT
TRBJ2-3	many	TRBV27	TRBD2	CASSLLVSGLAVTDTQYF	TGTGCCAGCAGTTTATTAGTCTCGGGACTAGCGGTCACAGATACGCAGTATTTT
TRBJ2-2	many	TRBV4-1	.	CASSQTNTGELFF	TGCGCCAGCAGCCAAACGAACACCGGGGAGCTGTTTTTT
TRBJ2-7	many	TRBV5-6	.	CASSLGGGQYEQYF	TGTGCCAGCAGCCTAGGAGGGGGGCAGTACGAGCAGTACTTC
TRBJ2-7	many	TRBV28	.	CASSVREQYF	TGTGCCAGCAGTGTGCGCGAGCAGTACTTC
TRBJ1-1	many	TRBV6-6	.	CAGRDKLTEAFF	TGTGCCGGCCGGGACAAACTCACTGAAGCTTTCTTT
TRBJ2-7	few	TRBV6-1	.	CASSEWRTTYEQYF	TGTGCCAGCAGTGAATGGCGGACAACCTACGAGCAGTACTTC
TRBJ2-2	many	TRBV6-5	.	CASSYSVVFGGELFF	TGTGCCAGCAGTTACTCCGTTGTGTTCGGCGGGGAGCTGTTTTTT
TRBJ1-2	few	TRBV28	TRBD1	CASIYRGQTLYGYTF	TGTGCCAGCATCTACAGGGGCCAAACCCTCTATGGCTACACCTTC
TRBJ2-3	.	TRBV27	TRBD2	CASSFWKGGVVDTQYF	TGTGCCAGCAGTTTTTGGAAGGGAGGGGTAGTAGATACGCAGTATTTT
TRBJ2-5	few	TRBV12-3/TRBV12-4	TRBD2	CASSPGTSGGQETQYF	TGTGCCAGCAGCCCTGGGACTAGCGGGGGCCAAGAGACCCAGTACTTC
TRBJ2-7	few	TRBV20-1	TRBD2	CSARVITTSGRGEQYF	TGCAGTGCTAGAGTTATCACGACTAGCGGGAGGGGCGAGCAGTACTTC
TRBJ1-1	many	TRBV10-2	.	CASSESKGNTEAFF	TGCGCCAGCAGTGAGTCGAAAGGAAACACTGAAGCTTTCTTT
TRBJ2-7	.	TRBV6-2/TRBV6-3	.	CASSYSTDRGSYEQYF	TGTGCCAGCAGTTACTCGACTGACCGGGGATCCTACGAGCAGTACTTC
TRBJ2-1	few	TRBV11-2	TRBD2	CASSLAAGGRDEQFF	TGTGCCAGCAGCTTAGCAGCGGGGGGGCGAGATGAGCAGTTCTTC
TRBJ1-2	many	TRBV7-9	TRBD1	CASSPQGAEGYTF	TGTGCCAGCAGCCCACAGGGGGCGGAAGGCTACACCTTC
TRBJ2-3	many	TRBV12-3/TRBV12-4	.	CASSFGDPARVASADTQYF	TGTGCCAGCAGTTTTGGGGACCCCGCCCGGGTCGCGAGCGCAGATACGCAGTATTTT
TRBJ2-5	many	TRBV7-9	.	CASSSSGIELETQYF	TGTGCCAGCAGCTCAAGTGGGATCGAATTAGAGACCCAGTACTTC
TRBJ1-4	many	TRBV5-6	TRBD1	CASSLLGQGREKLFF	TGTGCCAGCAGCTTGCTGGGACAGGGTAGGGAAAAACTGTTTTTT
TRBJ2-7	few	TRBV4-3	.	CASSQDIGGYEQYF	TGCGCCAGCAGCCAAGATATAGGCGGCTACGAGCAGTACTTC
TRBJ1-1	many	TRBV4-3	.	CASSRNRAQNTEAFF	TGCGCCAGCAGCCGTAACAGGGCGCAGAACACTGAAGCTTTCTTT
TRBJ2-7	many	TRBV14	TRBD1	CASSQVQGAKADEQYF	TGTGCCAGCAGCCAAGTACAGGGGGCTAAGGCCGACGAGCAGTACTTC
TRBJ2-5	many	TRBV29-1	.	CSVEDPSGGIKGETQYF	TGCAGCGTTGAAGATCCCTCTGGCGGAATCAAAGGAGAGACCCAGTACTTC
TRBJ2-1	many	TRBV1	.	CTSSHGQTYNEQFF	TGCACCAGCAGCCACGGACAGACTTACAATGAGCAGTTCTTC
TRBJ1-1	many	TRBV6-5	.	CASSYVSRGTEAFF	TGTGCCAGCAGTTACGTTTCCCGAGGAACTGAAGCTTTCTTT
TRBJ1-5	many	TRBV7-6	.	CASSAGPRLGMVNQPQHF	TGTGCCAGCAGCGCAGGACCTCGACTGGGTATGGTCAATCAGCCCCAGCATTTT
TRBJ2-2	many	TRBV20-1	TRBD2	CSARGGSNTGELFF	TGCAGTGCTAGGGGCGGGAGCAACACCGGGGAGCTGTTTTTT
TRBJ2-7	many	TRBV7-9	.	CASSGRTGGTSGEDYEQYF	TGTGCCAGCAGCGGCAGGACAGGGGGCACTAGCGGGGAGGATTACGAGCAGTACTTC
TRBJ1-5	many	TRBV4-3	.	CASSQGLGASNQPQHF	TGCGCCAGCAGCCAAGGCCTAGGGGCTAGCAATCAGCCCCAGCATTTT
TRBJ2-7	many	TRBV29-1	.	CSVIGGGSWEQYF	TGCAGCGTGATCGGTGGGGGGAGTTGGGAGCAGTACTTC
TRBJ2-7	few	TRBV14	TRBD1	CASSYGQGAYELYF	TGTGCCAGCAGCTACGGACAGGGGGCCTACGAGCTGTACTTC
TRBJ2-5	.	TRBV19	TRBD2	CASSIDFEGLAGLDQETQYF	TGTGCCAGTAGTATAGATTTTGAGGGACTAGCGGGCCTGGACCAAGAGACCCAGTACTTC
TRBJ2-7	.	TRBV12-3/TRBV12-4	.	CASSVVKGEQYF	TGTGCCAGCAGCGTTGTTAAGGGCGAGCAGTACTTC
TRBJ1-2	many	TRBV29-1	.	CSVEDWGPRHYTF	TGCAGCGTTGAAGATTGGGGGCCCCGCCACTACACCTTC
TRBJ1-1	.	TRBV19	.	CASSMAFGMSTEAFF	TGTGCCAGTAGTATGGCGTTTGGAATGAGCACTGAAGCTTTCTTT
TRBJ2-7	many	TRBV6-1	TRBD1	CASSEKEQGAREQYF	TGTGCCAGCAGTGAAAAGGAGCAGGGGGCTCGTGAGCAGTACTTC
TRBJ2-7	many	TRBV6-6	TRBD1	CASSYSDRLAYEQYF	TGTGCCAGCAGTTACTCGGACAGGTTAGCCTACGAGCAGTACTTC
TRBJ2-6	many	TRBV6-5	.	CASSYSYSSSGANVLTF	TGTGCCAGCAGTTACTCGTACTCCAGCTCTGGGGCCAACGTCCTGACTTTC
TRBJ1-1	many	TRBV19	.	CAIRRTTNTEAFF	TGTGCCATCAGGAGGACAACGAACACTGAAGCTTTCTTT
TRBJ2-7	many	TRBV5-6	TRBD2	CASSLSGGPTEQYF	TGTGCCAGCAGCTTGTCGGGAGGCCCCACCGAGCAGTACTTC
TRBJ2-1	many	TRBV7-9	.	CASSTGPGLEQFF	TGTGCCAGCAGCACGGGGCCGGGGCTCGAGCAGTTCTTC
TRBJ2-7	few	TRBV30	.	CAWSGANEQYF	TGTGCCTGGAGTGGGGCCAACGAGCAGTACTTC
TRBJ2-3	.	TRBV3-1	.	CASSPTGSASTDTQYF	TGTGCCAGCAGCCCCACGGGCTCGGCTAGCACAGATACGCAGTATTTT
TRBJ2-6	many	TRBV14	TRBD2	CASSPGGALTSGANVLTF	TGTGCCAGCAGCCCCGGGGGGGCACTTACCTCTGGGGCCAACGTCCTGACTTTC
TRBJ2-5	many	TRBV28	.	CASSYPTAIQETQYF	TGTGCCAGCAGTTACCCGACAGCAATCCAAGAGACCCAGTACTTC
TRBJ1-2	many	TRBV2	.	CASTEGWDYGYTF	TGTGCCAGCACCGAAGGTTGGGACTATGGCTACACCTTC